These 19 T cell receptor beta chains came from one sample sequenced in a study of T cells in Graves' hyperthyroidism and ophthalmopathy (dated by TCRdb to about 2019). Library construction relied on multiplex PCR. TCRdb shows the sequencer as Illumina HiSeq 2000. TCR beta CDR3 regions were amplified from RNA transcripts. A first-round RT-PCR of the TCR CDR3 used the HTBI primer set with the Qiagen OneStep RT-PCR kit. TCRdb reprocessing: public reads trimmed at Q25 with fastp, clones called with MiXCR, in-frame beta chains kept. Rows with a matching CDR3 protein are joined into one entry that keeps the most common DNA and genes. For this sample there are nearly 750,000 distinct CDR3 sequences; approximately 36% appear just once. The ten top clones hold about a third of the sample. Input material: blood. Receptors were obtained from a woman aged 35 to 49 with Graves' hyperthyroidism.

This clonotype was seen at least ten times. The rearrangement uses TRBV29-1 and TRBJ2-5; the match to TRBD2 covers 8 bases. Germline CDR1 is SQVTM and CDR2 is ANQGSEA. Trimming cost V 4 bases and J 5 bases; bases outside gene matches: 9. The CDR3 totals 14 residues. CDR3 residues: CSVGDGGAFETQYF. In DNA, the CDR3 is TGCAGCGTTGGTGACGGGGGGGCTTTCGAGACCCAGTACTTC.

The chain carries TRBV10-3 and TRBJ1-2; possible D gene TRBD1, 6 bases. Germline CDR1 reads ENHRY; CDR2 reads SYGVKD. V was clipped by 3 bases and J by 4 bases, with 15 bases between them. This CDR3 spans 15 amino acids. The CDR3 protein is CAISENRVEIYGYTF. The CDR3 region has the DNA TGTGCCATCAGTGAAAACAGGGTGGAAATCTATGGCTACACCTTC.

A single count supports this clonotype. Compared with germline, one end of the junction differs, possibly owing to a read error. V gene TRBV6-5 combines with J gene TRBJ2-5; D unclear. The CDR3 consists of 16 residues. Per the germline V gene, CDR1 is MNHEY and CDR2 is SVGAGI. The DNA for the CDR3 is TGTGCCATCAGTTACTGGGAACCTAGGAAACAAGAGACCCAGTACTTC. As protein: CAISYWEPRKQETQYF.

This clonotype has only a few counts. J is TRBJ2-7 and V is TRBV6-2 or TRBV6-3; TRBD2 matches 12 bases. Losses at the gene ends were 6 bases for V and 3 bases for J; bases not matched to a gene: 6. The CDR3 loop spans 15 amino acids. CDR1 is MNHEY, CDR2 SVGEGT, per germline. The CDR3 protein is CASRTTSGSIYEQYF. The DNA for the CDR3 is TGTGCCAGCAGGACGACTAGCGGGAGTATCTACGAGCAGTACTTC.

This clonotype has only one observation. The rearrangement joins TRBV6-1 to TRBJ1-1, with D possibly being TRBD1 (6 bases). Germline CDR1 MNHNS, CDR2 SASEGT. V lost 6 bases to trimming and J lost 3 bases, with 14 bases between them. The CDR3 totals 14 residues. CDR3 nucleotides: TGTGCCAGCAGGAGAGGGGGGTCGGACACTGAAGCTTTCTTT. The encoded protein is CASRRGGSDTEAFF.

This clonotype was seen a handful of times. J is TRBJ1-2 and V is TRBV5-6; 9 bases line up with TRBD1. The V segment lost 4 bases and the J segment 8 bases; nucleotides outside the gene matches: 9. The CDR3 is made up of 14 amino acids. Germline CDR1 SGHDT, CDR2 YYEEEE. The CDR3 nucleotides read TGTGCCAGCAGCCGCTACTCGACAGGGGGAGGCTACACCTTC. Translating gives CASSRYSTGGGYTF.

Points on this clonotype: With a much larger clone just one base away, this may be a read error. This chain connects TRBV7-2 to TRBJ1-2; D ambiguous. This CDR3 has 13 amino acids. Germline loops: CDR1 SGHTA, CDR2 FQGNSA. For the CDR3, the DNA is TGCGCCAGCAGCCAAGATGCAGTCTATGGCTACACCTTC. It is translated as CASSQDAVYGYTF. Drawing the rest from reference TRBV7-2 and TRBJ1-2, the complete variable domain is GAGVSQSPSNKVTEKGKDVELRCDPISGHTALYWYRQSLGQGLEFLIYFQGNSAPDKSGLPSDRFSAERTGGSVSTLTIQRTQQEDSAVYLCASSQDAVYGYTFGSGTRLTVV.

This clonotype was detected ten times or more. The CDR3 sequence is CASSFDGQETQYF. The DNA for the CDR3 is TGTGCCAGCAGCTTCGACGGGCAAGAGACCCAGTACTTC. The gene calls are TRBV7-9 and TRBJ2-5; D not resolved. The CDR3 spans 13 residues. Between the trimmed V and J ends, which lost 3 bases and 2 bases, there was a span of 7 bases. From germline, CDR1 is SEHNR and CDR2 FQNEAQ (reference sequence).

The chain is built from TRBV7-2 and TRBJ2-7; TRBD1 might be the D (6 bases). V shed 7 bases and J shed 3 bases, with 10 bases lying between them. The CDR3 length is 12 residues. In germline, CDR1 is SGHTA, CDR2 FQGNSA. Here the CDR3 DNA reads TGTGCCAGCACCCAGACAGGCTACGAGCAGTACTTC. Amino acids: CASTQTGYEQYF.

The V call is TRBV10-3, the J call TRBJ2-3, with D unresolved. CDR1 and CDR2 from the germline V gene are ENHRY and SYGVKD. V lost 8 bases to trimming and J lost 1 base, with 10 bases between them. The CDR3 contains 13 residues. DNA of the CDR3: TGTGCCATCCTCGGCCTAGGCACAGATACGCAGTATTTT. Its protein is CAILGLGTDTQYF.

The CDR3 loop reads CASSSFGRNSNQPQHF. For the CDR3, the DNA is TGTGCCAGCAGCTCATTCGGGAGAAATAGCAATCAGCCCCAGCATTTT. The chain carries TRBV5-6 and TRBJ1-5; D gene unclear. With 3 bases removed from V and 0 bases from J, the gap between germline ends came to 13 bases. Germline V CDR1 and CDR2: SGHDT, YYEEEE. The CDR3 has 16 amino acids.

This clonotype was seen ten or more times. The V call is TRBV7-9, the J call TRBJ1-2; tentatively, D is TRBD1 (5 bases). CDR3 size: 13 residues. The ends were cut back, 5 bases at V and 7 bases at J, with 14 bases in the middle. Germline V gives CDR1 SEHNR, CDR2 FQNEAQ (reference sequence). CDR3 nucleotides: TGTGCCAGCAGCCCAAACGGGGGAGGTGGCTACACCTTC. It yields the protein CASSPNGGGGYTF.

The genes are TRBV7-2 and TRBJ1-2; tentatively, D is TRBD1 (5 bases). CDR1 and CDR2 from the germline V gene are SGHTA and FQGNSA. Trimming left V 4 bases short and J 3 bases short, with 6 bases between. The CDR3 contains 12 residues. The CDR3, as DNA: TGTGCCAGCAGCTGGGACTACTATGGCTACACCTTC. This gives the protein CASSWDYYGYTF.

The chain has TRBV7-2 and TRBJ1-4; weak D call: TRBD1 (5 bases). This CDR3 comprises 17 residues. The V end was cut by 5 bases, the J end by 4 bases, with 20 bases between. Looked up from germline, CDR1 is SGHTA and CDR2 is FQGNSA. In nucleotides, the CDR3 is TGTGCCAGCAGCCAAGATCCTGCGACAGCTATTAATGAAAAACTGTTTTTT. It specifies CASSQDPATAINEKLFF.

The chain recombines TRBV10-3 with TRBJ2-7; possibly TRBD1 or TRBD2 for D (5 bases each). The V end was cut by 1 base, the J end by 7 bases, with 14 bases between. The length of the CDR3 is 14 residues. Germline values: CDR1 ENHRY, CDR2 SYGVKD. CDR3 protein: CAISEYAFGTEQYF. CDR3 nucleotide sequence: TGTGCCATCAGTGAGTACGCGTTTGGGACGGAGCAGTACTTC.

This clonotype was seen more than once but under ten times. This rearrangement joins TRBV19 to TRBJ1-1, with 12 bases identical to TRBD1. This CDR3 comprises 16 residues. Germline V lookup: CDR1 LNHDA, CDR2 SQIVND (reference sequence). With 8 bases clipped from V and 2 bases from J, the junction kept 9 bases outside the gene matches. CDR3 region: CASSRDRGRGNTEAFF. The CDR3 DNA reads TGTGCCAGTTCCCGGGACAGGGGGCGAGGAAACACTGAAGCTTTCTTT.

The chain combines TRBV6-2 or TRBV6-3 with TRBJ1-2; the D gene is possibly TRBD1 (5 bases). CDR1 is MNHEY and CDR2 is SVGEGT in the germline V gene. V lost 6 bases and J lost 2, with 10 bases in between. This CDR3 comprises 13 residues. Written as DNA, the CDR3 is TGTGCCAGCAGACAATGGGGGAACTATGGCTACACCTTC. Amino acids: CASRQWGNYGYTF.

This clonotype came up a few times. At one boundary the junction diverges from the germline segment, which might be a read error. The V gene is TRBV6-1, the J gene TRBJ1-1, with 8 bases lining up with TRBD1. The CDR3 runs to 14 residues. CDR1 and CDR2 from the germline V gene are MNHNS and SASEGT. This chain's CDR3 is CTSGEGQVNTEAFF. The CDR3 DNA is TGTACCAGCGGAGAGGGACAGGTGAACACTGAAGCTTTCTTT.

The rearrangement joins TRBV2 to TRBJ1-5; D gene uncertain. The CDR3 loop spans 16 amino acids. Between the trimmed V and J ends, which lost 8 bases and 6 bases, there was a span of 23 bases. Germline CDR1 and CDR2: SNHLY and FYNNEI. The CDR3 region has the DNA TGTGCCAGCTCACCAGCTACGTTCGAAGACGGTCAGCCCCAGCATTTT. Translating it yields CASSPATFEDGQPQHF.